This paragraph covers one T cell receptor (beta chain) sequence. This specimen comes from a study of blood T cell repertoires in COVID-19. Background on the study: Researchers got acute and convalescent COVID-19 samples from the United States, Italy and Spain. From T cells, B-cell-depleted T cells, or PBMCs came the material, which was cDNA or gDNA.

Per the original data handling: Amplifying reference gene primers gave estimates of nucleated cell counts. Here immunoSEQ multiplex PCR was the method, and the copy in TCRdb shows in-frame clones only, minus some. For V, J and clone size, that table is used; D and trimming come from the DNA. The sample has about 110,000 clones; around 89% are singletons. V was cut by 1 base and J by 0 bases, with 19 bases left in between. The germline gives CDR1 LGHNA, CDR2 YNFKEQ. The CDR3 is made up of 18 amino acids. This rearrangement joins TRBV4-2 to TRBJ2-7; D possibly corresponds to TRBD2 (6 bases). The sequence came from a human donor in a cohort sampled during active COVID-19. Material for sequencing was peripheral blood. Written as DNA, the CDR3 is TGTGCCAGCAGCCAAGGACCCCCGGGGACTCAAAGCTCCTACGAGCAGTACTTC. It yields the protein CASSQGPPGTQSSYEQYF.